The source of this T cell receptor beta chain is a study of PD-1 blockade in classical Hodgkin lymphoma. Clones were sequenced by immunoSEQ multiplex PCR, and TCRdb holds only the in-frame ones, with some missing. The repertoire holds approximately 27,000 clones, with under 90% as singletons. Study findings and constraints: Why the repertoires differ is still unclear, perhaps disease activity or prior therapy. According to reports, newly diagnosed patients had lower baseline TCR diversity than healthy donors, and relapsed/refractory patients had lower baseline TCR diversity still. Exclusion covered patients beginning nivolumab under 1 year post-ASCT.

Autologous stem cell transplantation was followed by relapse in every patient, and brentuximab vedotin exposure varied. For this clone: As yet, its antigen is unknown.

The CDR3 has 15 amino acids. The germline V gene encodes CDR1 SGHNT and CDR2 YYREEE (reference sequence). The V end lost 0 bases, the J end lost 2 bases, and 12 bases lay between the germline ends. The rearrangement links TRBV5-4 to TRBJ2-7; D might be TRBD2 (7 bases). The clonotype comes from a human donor with classical Hodgkin lymphoma. The material sequenced was peripheral blood mononuclear cells (PBMCs), taken at baseline. CDR3 DNA sequence: TGTGCCAGCAGCTTGGTCGGGGGGCCCACCTACGAGCAGTACTTC. Translated: CASSLVGGPTYEQYF.